The clone carrying this T cell receptor (beta chain) was observed a few times. The antigen is not known. The sample comes from a study of T cells in Graves' hyperthyroidism and ophthalmopathy. Study findings and constraints: Blood also showed most of the thyroid clonotypes that were expanded above 0.001. The model forecast ophthalmopathy, anticipating it by a median around 6.5 months before onset.

Graves' hyperthyroidism showing no ophthalmopathy progression within 18 months was considered stable. The V gene end was trimmed by 2 bases and the J gene end by 4 bases; junction bases not matched to a gene: 4. There are 15 residues in the CDR3. Germline lookup yields CDR1 SGHTA and CDR2 FQGNSA. Amplification targeted TCR beta CDR3 regions from RNA transcripts. When the TCR CDR3 underwent first-round RT-PCR, the HTBI primer set was used. MiXCR, applied by TCRdb to the multiplex PCR reads, yields one record per CDR3 protein. This table has 550,000 to 800,000 distinct CDR3 sequences, around a sixth appearing once.

The sample comprised blood. This sequence was found in a man aged 50-60 years with Graves' hyperthyroidism. This chain links TRBV7-2 with TRBJ2-3; the match to TRBD2 covers 9 bases. The CDR3 spells CASSLYSGSADTQYF. The CDR3 DNA follows: TGTGCCAGCAGCTTATATAGCGGGAGTGCAGATACGCAGTATTTT. The full variable domain, in which reference TRBV7-2 and TRBJ2-3 provide the parts outside the CDR3, is GAGVSQSPSNKVTEKGKDVELRCDPISGHTALYWYRQSLGQGLEFLIYFQGNSAPDKSGLPSDRFSAERTGGSVSTLTIQRTQQEDSAVYLCASSLYSGSADTQYFGPGTRLTVL.